What follows are 11 T cell receptor beta chains derived from one specimen sequenced in a study of blood T cell repertoires in COVID-19. Here immunoSEQ multiplex PCR was the method, and the copy in TCRdb shows in-frame clones only, minus some. The sample has about 150,000 clones; approximately 85% are singletons. Sequencing was carried out using peripheral blood. The receptors shown here come from a man aged 60-69 years with COVID-19, enrolled during active disease.

The V and J genes are TRBV15 and TRBJ1-1; 7 bases map to TRBD1. CDR1 and CDR2 from the germline V gene are LNHNV and YYDKDF (reference sequence). After removal of 5 bases from V and 0 bases from J, the junction contained 9 bases not matched to a gene. The length of the CDR3 is 16 residues. CDR3 residues: CATSPQGQKVNTEAFF. CDR3 coding DNA: TGTGCCACCAGCCCTCAGGGACAGAAGGTGAACACTGAAGCTTTCTTT.

The chain carries TRBV7-9 and TRBJ2-6; 9 bases are a match to TRBD1. In germline, CDR1 is SEHNR, CDR2 FQNEAQ (reference sequence). This CDR3 spans 19 amino acids. The trim removed 5 bases at V and 2 bases at J, leaving 13 bases unmatched. Here the CDR3 DNA reads TGTGCCAGCAGCGACGGTAAGGGACAGGGTATCGCTGGGGCCAACGTCCTGACTTTC. It translates to CASSDGKGQGIAGANVLTF.

The J gene is TRBJ2-7, the V gene TRBV5-8, with a possible D match to TRBD2 (7 bases). CDR3 length equals 15 residues. The V end was cut by 5 bases, the J end by 0 bases, with 15 bases between. CDR1 and CDR2 from the germline V gene are SGHTS and YDEGEE. CDR3 bases: TGTGCCAGCAGGGAGTGGGGGGGGGCCTCCTACGAGCAGTACTTC. Protein sequence: CASREWGGASYEQYF.

This clone showed up just once. The rearrangement uses TRBV27 and TRBJ1-1; D uncertain. V shed 5 bases and J shed 4 bases, with 11 bases lying between them. Germline CDR1 is MNHEY and CDR2 is SMNVEV (reference sequence). CDR3 length: 13 amino acids. The CDR3 here is CASSMGWRTEAFF. The CDR3 coding sequence is TGTGCCAGCAGTATGGGCTGGCGCACTGAAGCTTTCTTT.

This chain links TRBV30 with TRBJ1-2; 9 nucleotides align to TRBD1. Germline V gene data show CDR1 as GTSNPN and CDR2 as SVGIG (reference sequence). V lost 0 bases and J lost 4; bases outside the gene matches: 9. CDR3 length equals 16 residues. DNA for the CDR3: TGTGCCTGGAGTGTACCTCGGGGGACAGGGCTCTATGGCTACACCTTC. This translates into CAWSVPRGTGLYGYTF. Full variable domain (missing parts from reference TRBV30 and TRBJ1-2): SQTIHQWPATLVQPVGSPLSLECTVEGTSNPNLYWYRQAAGRGLQLLFYSVGIGQISSEVPQNLSASRPQDRQFILSSKKLLLSDSGFYLCAWSVPRGTGLYGYTFGSGTRLTVV.

The chain combines TRBV19 with TRBJ1-4, with 9 bases that match TRBD1. Looked up from germline, CDR1 is LNHDA and CDR2 is SQIVND (reference sequence). The CDR3 contains 15 residues. The ends lost 9 bases at V and 3 bases at J; junction bases unmatched: 8. CDR3 DNA sequence: TGTGCCAGCCGAGGACAGGGGACGGCTAATGAAAAACTGTTTTTT. Translated: CASRGQGTANEKLFF.

This chain uses TRBV30 with TRBJ1-5; TRBD1 is a possible D gene (6 bases). V dropped 0 bases and J dropped 0 bases, with 12 bases sitting between them. This CDR3 has 16 amino acids. The V gene's germline CDR1 is GTSNPN and CDR2 SVGIG (reference sequence). The CDR3 bases are TGTGCCTGGAGTGTAACAGGACAGTTTAGCAATCAGCCCCAGCATTTT. Translation: CAWSVTGQFSNQPQHF. Filled out from reference TRBV30 and TRBJ1-5, the complete variable domain reads SQTIHQWPATLVQPVGSPLSLECTVEGTSNPNLYWYRQAAGRGLQLLFYSVGIGQISSEVPQNLSASRPQDRQFILSSKKLLLSDSGFYLCAWSVTGQFSNQPQHFGDGTRLSIL.

The chain joins TRBV24-1 to TRBJ2-2; D gene uncertain. Trimming took off 3 bases at V and 4 bases at J, with 11 bases between the two ends. Germline-derived CDR1 and CDR2 are KGHDR and SFDVKD. CDR3 length: 15 amino acids. The CDR3 DNA reads as TGTGCCACCAGTGATCCGCGACACACCACCGGGGAGCTGTTTTTT. It specifies CATSDPRHTTGELFF.

The genes are TRBV7-2 and TRBJ1-1, with D hard to call. The CDR3 runs to 13 residues. Germline-derived CDR1 and CDR2 are SGHTA and FQGNSA. The V and J ends lost 4 bases and 11 bases respectively, with 17 bases between them. CDR3 sequence (DNA): TGTGCCAGCAGCTCGAGACTCCGTCCCATGGCTTTCTTT. Translation: CASSSRLRPMAFF.

The rearrangement uses TRBV3-1 (or the pseudogene TRBV3-2) and TRBJ1-2; no definite D call. Germline V gene sequence: CDR1 LGHDT, CDR2 YNNKEL (reference sequence). CDR3 size: 13 residues. The V gene lost 1 base and the J gene lost 4 bases, with 7 bases spanning the gap. The CDR3 DNA reads as TGTGCCAGCAGCCAAGTTCCGGGCTATGGCTACACCTTC. Protein sequence: CASSQVPGYGYTF.

This chain connects TRBV5-4 to TRBJ2-1; 12 bases fit TRBD2. The J segment lost 7 bases and the V segment lost 4 bases, leaving 9 bases of the junction unmatched. Germline values: CDR1 SGHNT, CDR2 YYREEE (reference sequence). The CDR3 has 16 amino acids. The CDR3: CASSPLAGGSKNEQFF. For the CDR3, the DNA is TGTGCCAGCAGCCCACTAGCGGGGGGCTCGAAAAATGAGCAGTTCTTC.